The 27 T cell receptor beta chains below were found in one sample sequenced in a study of tumor-infiltrating lymphocytes in primary liver carcinoma. It was from 20-30 mg of unsorted bulk tissue that RNA and DNA were co-extracted. Researchers generated TCR beta cDNA from approximately 0.55 ug of total RNA, relying on a constant-region primer. Generation of the TCR beta libraries relied on three nested multiplex PCR rounds using slightly modified ARM-PCR. For approximately 11 cycles apiece, the opening two PCR rounds ran with TRBV1-TRBV30 forward primers and a C-beta reverse primer. TCRdb called the multiplex PCR reads again in MiXCR, with one record for every CDR3 protein. The sample contains more than 55,000 distinct CDR3 sequences, 60% to 85% of which appear only once. The sequencing input was liver tumor tissue from sampling region 2. Documented subset: tumor region T2, inferior pole. The receptors were gathered from a man aged 35 to 55 with primary liver carcinoma and hepatitis B virus infection.

This clonotype was picked up many times. The chain uses TRBV5-1 and TRBJ1-1, with no clear D. Trimming cost V 0 bases and J 4 bases, with 7 bases left between them. The CDR3 is 13 amino acids. CDR1 and CDR2 (germline): SGHRS, YFSETQ. CDR3 residues: CASSLEVGTEAFF. The CDR3 DNA reads as TGCGCCAGCAGCTTGGAGGTGGGCACTGAAGCTTTCTTT. Variable domain in full (rest from reference TRBV5-1 and TRBJ1-1): KAGVTQTPRYLIKTRGQQVTLSCSPISGHRSVSWYQQTPGQGLQFLFEYFSETQRNKGNFPGRFSGRQFSNSRSEMNVSTLELGDSALYLCASSLEVGTEAFFGQGTRLTVV.

Concerning this clonotype itself: The germline gene is not matched at one end of the junction; a read error may be the cause. The gene calls are TRBV11-2 and TRBJ2-5, with TRBD2 as a possible D gene (6 bases). Germline lookup yields CDR1 SGHAT and CDR2 FQNNGV. This CDR3 has 16 amino acids. The CDR3 sequence is CARSQTPGGGKEAQYF. In nucleotides, the CDR3 is TGTGCCAGAAGCCAAACTCCTGGTGGGGGGAAAGAGGCCCAGTATTTC.

This clonotype appeared once. A read error may account for a junction end that differs from germline. The J gene is TRBJ2-2, the V gene TRBV12-3 or TRBV12-4, with 7 positions matching TRBD1. This CDR3 region has 14 residues. The CDR3 spells CTSSPDRAFGELFF. In DNA form, the CDR3 reads TGTACCAGCAGTCCCGACAGGGCCTTCGGGGAGCTGTTTTTT.

About this clonotype: A read error may be the cause here, since a much bigger clone is one base away. The CDR3 is CASSNLQGHNEQFF. CDR3 nucleotide sequence: TGTGCCAGCTCCAACCTGCAGGGCCACAATGAGCAGTTCTTC. J is TRBJ2-1 and V is TRBV11-2, with D possibly being TRBD1 (5 bases). Between the trimmed V and J ends, which lost 8 bases and 5 bases, there was a span of 16 bases. This CDR3 comprises 14 residues. The germline V gene has CDR1 SGHAT and CDR2 FQNNGV.

As regards this clonotype: Possible read error: a much larger clone is one base away. The chain combines TRBV6-5 with TRBJ2-7; 10 positions agree with TRBD1. The length of the CDR3 is 14 residues. With 6 bases clipped from V and 11 bases from J, the junction kept 13 bases outside the gene matches. CDR1 is MNHEY, CDR2 SVGAGI, per germline. CDR3 protein: CASRAGQGFWEKYF. As DNA, the CDR3 is TGTGCCAGCAGGGCGGGACAGGGGTTTTGGGAGAAGTACTTC.

For this clonotype: One junction end does not reproduce the germline sequence, and a read error may be involved. CDR3 region: CASKSGKRNTEAFF. CDR3 in DNA: TGCGCCAGTAAATCAGGGAAAAGGAACACTGAAGCCTTCTTT. The chain couples TRBV10-2 to TRBJ1-1, with D perhaps TRBD1 (5 bases). CDR3 length equals 14 residues. The germline V gene has CDR1 WSHSY and CDR2 SAAADI.

Comment on this clonotype: Compared with germline, one end of the junction differs, possibly owing to a read error. The V call is TRBV11-1, the J call TRBJ2-7, with D tentatively TRBD2 (6 bases). CDR3 size: 15 residues. CDR1 SGHAT and CDR2 FQDESV come from the germline V gene (reference sequence). The CDR3 here is CASGLTGSGEYEKYF. For the CDR3, the DNA is TGTGCGAGCGGCTTAACGGGATCGGGAGAATACGAGAAGTACTTC. Full variable domain (missing parts from reference TRBV11-1 and TRBJ2-7): EAEVAQSPRYKITEKSQAVAFWCDPISGHATLYWYRQILGQGPELLVQFQDESVVDDSQLPKDRFSAERLKGVDSTLKIQPAELGDSAMYLCASGLTGSGEYEKYFGPGTRLTVT.

This rearrangement joins TRBV29-1 to TRBJ1-2; a weak D match, TRBD1 (5 bases). This CDR3 is 15 amino acids long. Germline V gives CDR1 SQVTM, CDR2 ANQGSEA. V was trimmed by 3 bases and J by 11 bases, leaving 25 bases between them. The CDR3, as DNA: TGCAGCGTTGATGGACTTCAGTACGGGGCGAGTGGTTACACCTTC. Its translation is CSVDGLQYGASGYTF.

In the case of this clonotype: Sequence at one end of the junction differs from germline and may be a read error. The chain uses TRBV10-2 and TRBJ1-1, with D unresolved. CDR3 length: 13 amino acids. CDR1 is WSHSY, CDR2 SAAADI, per germline. The CDR3 reads CASGEVENTEAFF. CDR3 nucleotide sequence: TGCGCCAGCGGTGAAGTAGAAAACACTGAAGCTTTCTTT.

The chain links TRBV11-2 to TRBJ2-7, with D perhaps TRBD1 (5 bases). Germline CDR1 is SGHAT and CDR2 is FQNNGV. The CDR3 runs 14 residues. The DNA for the CDR3 is TGTGCAACCAGCATATCAGGGCCCCACTACGAGCAGTACTTC. This translates into CATSISGPHYEQYF.

Turning to this clonotype: Given a much more abundant clone one base away, this may be a read error. This chain connects TRBV5-1 to TRBJ1-4, with TRBD1 identical over 10 bases. The CDR3 has 14 residues. Germline-derived CDR1 and CDR2 are SGHRS and YFSETQ. The CDR3 loop is CASSSGQGNGKLFF. CDR3 nucleotide sequence: TGCGCCAGCAGCTCGGGACAGGGGAATGGAAAACTGTTTTTT.

This clonotype occurred a few times. Given the absence of the conserved phenylalanine or tryptophan at the CDR3 end, a read error is likely. The rearrangement joins TRBV11-2 to TRBJ1-4; D not resolved. In germline, CDR1 is SGHAT, CDR2 FQNNGV. The CDR3 loop spans 15 amino acids. CDR3 sequence reads: CGSKTPGGTNEKLFL. In DNA, the CDR3 is TGTGGCAGCAAGACTCCAGGAGGAACGAATGAAAAACTGTTTCTT.

Details on this clonotype: The junction does not match germline at one end; this may be a read error. V and J are TRBV11-2 and TRBJ2-5; TRBD2 is a possible D gene (5 bases). This CDR3 comprises 16 residues. CDR1 SGHAT and CDR2 FQNNGV come from the germline V gene. The CDR3 DNA follows: TGTGCCAGTAGCCAAACTCCTGGCAGGAGGAAAGAGACTCAGTACTTC. Amino acid sequence: CASSQTPGRRKETQYF.

This clonotype was recorded once. A much larger clone sits a single nucleotide away, making a read error possible. This CDR3 fails to terminate in the conserved phenylalanine or tryptophan, so it likely reflects a read error. The chain is built from TRBV30 and TRBJ2-7, with 8 bases matching TRBD1. Trimming cost V 4 bases and J 7 bases; bases outside gene matches: 12. CDR3 length: 14 residues. From germline, CDR1 is GTSNPN and CDR2 SVGIG (reference sequence). The CDR3 is CAWKRTGQMREQYL. The CDR3 coding sequence is TGTGCCTGGAAAAGGACAGGGCAGATGCGGGAGCAGTACCTC.

About this clonotype itself: One base away lies a much larger clone, so this may be a sequencing read error. Since the CDR3 does not end with the conserved phenylalanine or tryptophan, this likely comes from a read error. The rearrangement links TRBV28 to TRBJ2-1; perhaps TRBD1 as D (5 bases). V lost 3 bases to trimming and J lost 11 bases, with 11 bases between them. Germline CDR1 reads MDHEN; CDR2 reads SYDVKM. The CDR3 is made up of 12 amino acids. In DNA form, the CDR3 reads TGTGCCAGCAGTTTGCCAGGGCTGCAGCAGTTCTCC. It specifies CASSLPGLQQFS.

A few counts support this clonotype. Without the conserved terminal phenylalanine or tryptophan, this CDR3 likely stems from a read error. This chain connects TRBV12-3 or TRBV12-4 to TRBJ2-1, with 10 bases fitting TRBD2. Germline trimming cut 6 bases from V and 7 bases from J; bases unmatched to any gene: 12. This CDR3 has 16 amino acids. CDR3 DNA: TGTGCCAGCAGCCTTCTAGGGAGCGGGAGGGGAAATGAGCAGTTCTAC. It translates to CASSLLGSGRGNEQFY.

This clonotype was found once. This may be a read error, as it is one base from a much larger clone. This CDR3 fails to terminate in the conserved phenylalanine or tryptophan, so it likely reflects a read error. The DNA is omitted, as the CDR3 cannot be located on it reliably, and the CDR3 follows TCRdb's listing. The chain uses TRBV6-1 and TRBJ1-1; TRBD1, the D gene given by the table, was not confirmed from the DNA. A total of 14 residues make up the CDR3, ends included. The V gene's germline CDR1 is MNHNS and CDR2 SASEGT. The CDR3 region is CASRRQGAVTEASY.

In regard to this clonotype: The conserved phenylalanine or tryptophan is not found at the CDR3 terminus, so this likely reflects a read error. Because the CDR3's place on the DNA is in doubt, the DNA is left out and the CDR3 is given as listed by TCRdb. The V and J genes are TRBV11-2 and TRBJ1-4. The CDR3 extends over 16 residues, inclusive of both ends. Germline V gene lookup returns CDR1 SGHAT and CDR2 FQNNGV. The CDR3 here is CTSSKTPGGTNEKLIS.

A note on this clonotype: At one of its ends the junction is not consistent with the germline gene, which may arise from a read error. The rearrangement joins TRBV10-3 to TRBJ2-1; 8 nucleotides match TRBD2. Germline loops: CDR1 ENHRY, CDR2 SYGVKD. The CDR3 extends over 17 amino acids. The DNA for the CDR3 is TGTGCCGTAGTTAGCGGGACTGTTTTTAGCTCCTACAATGAGCAATTCTTC. Encoded protein: CAVVSGTVFSSYNEQFF.

Remarks on this clonotype: Sequence at one end of the junction differs from germline and may be a read error. The chain employs TRBV6-5 and TRBJ2-3, with 11 bases identical to TRBD2. Germline V CDR1 and CDR2: MNHEY, SVGAGI. The CDR3 runs 12 residues. The CDR3: CVNSLSGRGLHF. The CDR3 bases are TGTGTCAACAGTCTTAGCGGGAGGGGACTGCACTTT.

Worth noting for this clonotype: One junction end does not reproduce the germline sequence, and a read error may be involved. The J gene is TRBJ2-5, the V gene TRBV11-2; D might be TRBD1 or TRBD2, each matching 6 bases. CDR3 length: 16 amino acids. The germline gives CDR1 SGHAT, CDR2 FQNNGV. The CDR3 here is CASSVTAGASGETQYF. The CDR3 bases are TGTGCCAGCAGCGTAACAGCAGGGGCCTCGGGGGAGACCCAGTATTTC.

About this clonotype itself: Sequence at one end of the junction differs from germline and may be a read error. V and J are TRBV4-1 and TRBJ2-7; perhaps D is TRBD1 or TRBD2 (5 bases each). CDR1 is MGHRA, CDR2 YSYEKL, per germline. The CDR3 spans 15 residues. CDR3 DNA sequence: TGCGCCAGCAGCCAAGATCGGGAACACGGACACGAGCACTACTTC. Residues: CASSQDREHGHEHYF.

As regards this clonotype: Since the CDR3 does not end with the conserved phenylalanine or tryptophan, this likely comes from a read error. The genes are TRBV4-1 and TRBJ2-7; 7 bases line up with TRBD2. This CDR3 spans 16 amino acids. Germline CDR1 is MGHRA and CDR2 is YSYEKL. The CDR3 loop is CVSSQSLAEPPYEQYS. The CDR3 DNA reads TGCGTGAGCAGCCAGTCCCTAGCGGAGCCACCTTACGAGCAGTACTCC.

Regarding this clonotype: Because it lacks the conserved phenylalanine or tryptophan at the end, this CDR3 is likely a read error. This chain uses TRBV14 with TRBJ2-1; 8 bases are shared with TRBD2. Germline V gene data show CDR1 as SGHDN and CDR2 as FVKESK. The CDR3 is 16 residues long. V lost 6 bases to trimming and J lost 5 bases; unmatched junction nucleotides: 12. The CDR3 sequence: CASSVVAGWVNNEQFL. The CDR3 bases are TGTGCCAGCAGTGTCGTAGCGGGATGGGTAAACAATGAGCAGTTCTTA.

Notes on this clonotype: The junction shows a germline mismatch at one end, possibly a read error. This chain connects TRBV6-5 to TRBJ1-2; perhaps TRBD1 as D (5 bases). The CDR3 runs to 14 residues. Germline lookup yields CDR1 MNHEY and CDR2 SVGAGI. The chain's CDR3 is CTSRPGTVELGYTF. CDR3 nucleotide sequence: TGTACCAGCAGACCCGGGACGGTTGAGTTGGGCTACACCTTC.

Note on this clonotype: A junction end diverges from the germline sequence, so it may reflect a read error. V and J are TRBV11-2 and TRBJ2-1; D gene unclear. The V gene's germline CDR1 is SGHAT and CDR2 FQNNGV. The CDR3 loop spans 17 amino acids. The CDR3 loop reads CASSLVGLSSSCNEQIF. The CDR3 DNA sequence: TGTGCCAGCAGCTTAGTCGGTCTCTCGAGCTCCTGCAATGAGCAGATCTTC. Based on the CDR3 plus reference TRBV11-2 and TRBJ2-1, the full variable domain is EAGVAQSPRYKIIEKRQSVAFWCNPISGHATLYWYQQILGQGPKLLIQFQNNGVVDDSQLPKDRFSAERLKGVDSTLKIQPAKLEDSAVYLCASSLVGLSSSCNEQIFGPGTRLTVL.

The rearrangement joins TRBV4-1 to TRBJ1-5; possibly TRBD1 for D (6 bases). Germline CDR1 MGHRA, CDR2 YSYEKL. V lost 6 bases, J lost 6 bases, and 18 bases lay in between. This CDR3 spans 15 amino acids. CDR3: CASSPGEVGLQPQHF. For the CDR3, the DNA is TGCGCCAGCAGTCCAGGGGAGGTTGGTCTTCAGCCCCAGCATTTT.